This T cell receptor beta chain stems from a study of blood T cell repertoires in COVID-19. Study-level background: From the United States, Italy and Spain came samples of acute and convalescent COVID-19. The cDNA or gDNA used as material had been derived from T cells, B-cell-depleted T cells, or PBMCs.

Profiling relied on immunoSEQ multiplex PCR, and the TCRdb table lists in-frame clones only, not all of them. The sample holds more than 300,000 clones, approximately 91% seen once. Participant age was roughly 18 to 89 years, and participants resided in roughly 24 US areas. Exposed participants encountered a COVID-19 case during the 2 weeks preceding study entry. The CDR3 runs 15 residues. The V segment lost 0 bases and the J segment 3 bases; nucleotides outside the gene matches: 3. Germline values: CDR1 LGHDT, CDR2 YNNKEL (reference sequence). Sequenced material: PBMCs or T cells enriched from blood (not recorded which). The source of this sequence is a woman in her twenties or thirties who had been exposed to COVID-19. The chain joins TRBV3-1 (or the pseudogene TRBV3-2) to TRBJ2-5; 8 nucleotides line up with TRBD2. CDR3 nucleotides: TGTGCCAGCAGCCAAGATAGCGGGGACGAAGAGACCCAGTACTTC. The encoded protein is CASSQDSGDEETQYF.